The source of this T cell receptor (beta chain) is a study of blood T cells in healthy people across ages. The CDR3 has 13 amino acids. Germline-derived CDR1 and CDR2 are SGHRS and YFSETQ. Using a J-beta primer mix together with a sample-barcoded 5' primer, a second PCR was run for roughly 7 to 12 cycles. TCRdb itself ran the 5' RACE reads through MiXCR, one entry per CDR3 protein. The sample carries about 720,000 distinct CDR3 sequences, about 24% recorded once. The genes are TRBV5-1 and TRBJ2-5; tentatively, D is TRBD1 or TRBD2 (5 bases each). The DNA matches TRBJ2-1 better at its end, which makes the J call doubtful. The clonotype originates from a man in his 70s in good health. The specimen sequenced was blood. The CDR3 loop is CANRDAIYNEQFF. CDR3 coding DNA: TGCGCCAACCGGGACGCCATCTACAATGAGCAGTTCTTC.